The entry below describes one TCR beta chain. In its sample, this clonotype was seen a few times. Which antigen it targets is not known. Per-nucleotide qualities are absent, and no much larger clonotype sits a single base away. V drops 2 bases and J drops 2 bases, leaving 8 bases in between. CDR1 and CDR2 (WNHNN, SYGVQD) derive from the germline V gene (reference sequence). The CDR3, from cysteine to phenylalanine, totals 14 residues. Just the 42-base CDR3 DNA is kept, in frame starting at base 1. The sample comes from a study of early T cells in non-severe SARS-CoV-2 infection (dated by TCRdb to the early 2020s). Background on the whole study: Because TCR sequencing relied on bulk RNA taken from unsorted whole blood, pairing of alpha and beta chains was not possible. Study-wide findings and limitations: VDJdb matching was skewed toward anti-spike CD8 responses, so virus-specific expansions were likely underestimated and private and CD4 specificities were missed.

Set within a cohort of healthcare workers in London, UK, this nested case-control study involved weekly PCR testing of nasopharyngeal swabs along with blood sampling. Healthcare workers were enrolled in the week of the UK lockdown, from 23 to 31 March 2020, and were followed every week for up to roughly 16 weeks. Libraries were constructed by 5' RACE. TCRdb shows the sequencer as NextSeq 500. To correct for sequencing error and PCR bias, the TCR library protocol tagged individual cDNA molecules with unique molecular identifiers. Sequencing covered both TCR alpha and beta chains, and within each sample the abundances of alpha and beta sequences were tightly co-correlated. On the study's bioinformatics: Decombinator V4 was used to annotate the V gene, J gene and CDR3 of the TCR sequences. Expanded TCRs were defined as changing significantly between any two time points under a Poisson model with p below 0.0001. TCR abundances were normalised to the total number of TCRs sequenced per sample and expressed as counts per million. MAIT TCRs were defined by TRAV1-2 paired with TRAJ12, TRAJ20 or TRAJ33, and iNKT TCRs by TRAV10 paired with TRAJ18. VDJdb, accessed on 1 November 2021, was searched for TCRs annotated for CMV, EBV and SARS-CoV-2, and TCRs annotated for more than one antigen were excluded. TCRdb reprocessing: public reads trimmed at Q25 with fastp, clones called with MiXCR, in-frame beta chains kept. Entries that share a CDR3 protein sequence are merged under the most common genes and DNA. What appears here as the V and J calls and clone size reflects TCRdb's work, not the paper's. Recorded for this sample are approximately 42,000 distinct CDR3 sequences; around 6.8% of them occurred a single time. The ten largest clones add up to roughly 4.3% of the sample.

Sequenced input: whole blood. The V gene is TRBV10-1 and the J gene is TRBJ2-3, with the D segment identity uncertain. The clonotype was recovered from an adult who was a healthcare worker with PCR-confirmed SARS-CoV-2 infection or an uninfected control (not recorded which). The base sequence is TGCGCCAGCAGTGAGGTTCAGCTCACAGATACGCAGTATTTT. The encoded protein is CASSEVQLTDTQYF.